This entry lists 9 T cell receptor beta chains sequenced from one sample in a study of long-term antiretroviral therapy in people with HIV. Sequencing relied on immunoSEQ assay v3.0, run at survey level. Data came from immunoSEQ multiplex PCR; TCRdb stores just in-frame clones and leaves some out. Among about 16,000 clones listed, roughly four fifths were seen once. Material: unsorted PBMCs, obtained 0.1 years after starting antiretroviral therapy. These receptors were taken from a man aged 18 to 35 with HIV.

This chain connects TRBV19 to TRBJ1-5, with D uncertain. Germline values: CDR1 LNHDA, CDR2 SQIVND (reference sequence). The CDR3 extends over 14 amino acids. Trimming took off 7 bases at V and 4 bases at J, with 14 bases between the two ends. CDR3 region: CASKATLLNQPQHF. The CDR3 DNA is TGTGCCAGTAAGGCAACCCTGCTGAATCAGCCCCAGCATTTT.

This CDR3 is CASSQDRVYGGLNSPLHF. CDR3 in DNA: TGCGCCAGCAGCCAAGATCGGGTTTATGGAGGCTTAAATTCACCCCTCCACTTT. This chain links TRBV4-3 with TRBJ1-6; no firm D call. CDR1 and CDR2 (germline): LGHNA, YSLEER. The CDR3 is 18 amino acids. Trimming pared 0 bases from V and 7 bases from J, leaving 19 bases between.

The chain employs TRBV19 and TRBJ2-3; TRBD1 matches 8 bases. Germline V lookup: CDR1 LNHDA, CDR2 SQIVND (reference sequence). The CDR3 loop spans 14 amino acids. The ends lost 4 bases at V and 4 bases at J; junction bases unmatched: 4. CDR3 protein: CASSKTGGSDTQYF. The CDR3 nucleotides read TGTGCCAGTAGTAAAACAGGGGGATCAGATACGCAGTATTTT.

By sample fraction, this clone is medium-sized. This chain links TRBV7-2 with TRBJ1-4; TRBD1 aligns across 9 bases. V lost 3 bases and J lost 3; bases outside the gene matches: 2. Germline CDR1 and CDR2: SGHTA and FQGNSA. The CDR3 runs 15 residues. The CDR3 DNA sequence: TGTGCCAGCAGCTTTAACAGGGGGCCTAATGAAAAACTGTTTTTT. Amino acids: CASSFNRGPNEKLFF.

The J gene is TRBJ2-3, the V gene TRBV7-3; 8 bases map to TRBD2. The CDR3 runs 14 residues. Trimming at V came to 3 bases and at J to 1 base, leaving 0 bases not matched to a gene. Germline CDR1 is SGHTA and CDR2 is FQGTGA. This chain's CDR3 is CASSFGGGTDTQYF. CDR3 nucleotides: TGTGCCAGCAGCTTCGGGGGGGGCACAGATACGCAGTATTTT. Together with reference TRBV7-3 and TRBJ2-3, the CDR3 gives the full variable domain: GAGVSQTPSNKVTEKGKYVELRCDPISGHTALYWYRQSLGQGPEFLIYFQGTGAADDSGLPNDRFFAVRPEGSVSTLKIQRTERGDSAVYLCASSFGGGTDTQYFGPGTRLTVL.

V and J are TRBV9 and TRBJ2-1; D assignment may be TRBD1 or TRBD2 (6 bases each). Germline CDR1 SGDLS, CDR2 YYNGEE. The CDR3 sequence is 16 residues long. Trimming stripped 0 bases from V and 0 bases from J, with 10 bases between. The CDR3 bases are TGTGCCAGCAGCGTAGAGGGGGGCCGCTCCTACAATGAGCAGTTCTTC. It specifies CASSVEGGRSYNEQFF.

The gene calls are TRBV5-5 and TRBJ1-4, with D perhaps matching TRBD1 (6 bases). V shed 0 bases and J shed 5 bases, with 11 bases lying between them. Germline lookup yields CDR1 SGHKS and CDR2 YYEKEE (reference sequence). This CDR3 comprises 15 residues. CDR3 region: CASSLAAGENEKLFF. The CDR3 coding sequence is TGTGCCAGCAGCTTGGCGGCAGGGGAAAATGAAAAACTGTTTTTT.

The chain recombines TRBV18 with TRBJ2-4; possible D gene TRBD1, 6 bases. In germline, CDR1 is KGHSH, CDR2 LQKENI. CDR3 length: 14 residues. V was cut by 6 bases and J by 8 bases, with 17 bases left in between. Written as DNA, the CDR3 is TGTGCCAGCTCGCCCCCGGACAGTATGGACATTCAGTACTTC. It specifies CASSPPDSMDIQYF.

As regards this clone: The sample contains more than one DNA sequence encoding this CDR3. V and J are TRBV2 and TRBJ2-5, with 9 bases identical to TRBD2. With 1 base clipped from V and 5 bases from J, the junction kept 5 bases outside the gene matches. Germline V lookup: CDR1 SNHLY, CDR2 FYNNEI. The CDR3 sequence is 15 residues long. The CDR3 here is CASSEGAGGGETQYF. CDR3 sequence (DNA): TGTGCCAGCAGTGAAGGAGCGGGGGGTGGGGAGACCCAGTACTTC.